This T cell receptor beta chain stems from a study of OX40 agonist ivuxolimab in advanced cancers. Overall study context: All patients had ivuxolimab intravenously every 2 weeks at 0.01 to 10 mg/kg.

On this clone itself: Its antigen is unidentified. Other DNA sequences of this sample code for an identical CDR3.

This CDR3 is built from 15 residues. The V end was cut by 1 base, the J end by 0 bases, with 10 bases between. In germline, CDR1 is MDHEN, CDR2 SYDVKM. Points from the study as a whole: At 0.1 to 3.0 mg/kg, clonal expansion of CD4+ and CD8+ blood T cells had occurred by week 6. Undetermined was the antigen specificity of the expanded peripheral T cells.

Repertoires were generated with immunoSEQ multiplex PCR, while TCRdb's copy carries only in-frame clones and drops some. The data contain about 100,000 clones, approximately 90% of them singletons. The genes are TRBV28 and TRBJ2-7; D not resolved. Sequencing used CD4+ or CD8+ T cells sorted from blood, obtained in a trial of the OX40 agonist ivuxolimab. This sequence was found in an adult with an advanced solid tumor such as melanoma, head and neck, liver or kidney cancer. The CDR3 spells CASSLSGGSSYEQYF. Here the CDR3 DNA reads TGTGCCAGCAGTTTATCTGGCGGATCCTCCTACGAGCAGTACTTC.